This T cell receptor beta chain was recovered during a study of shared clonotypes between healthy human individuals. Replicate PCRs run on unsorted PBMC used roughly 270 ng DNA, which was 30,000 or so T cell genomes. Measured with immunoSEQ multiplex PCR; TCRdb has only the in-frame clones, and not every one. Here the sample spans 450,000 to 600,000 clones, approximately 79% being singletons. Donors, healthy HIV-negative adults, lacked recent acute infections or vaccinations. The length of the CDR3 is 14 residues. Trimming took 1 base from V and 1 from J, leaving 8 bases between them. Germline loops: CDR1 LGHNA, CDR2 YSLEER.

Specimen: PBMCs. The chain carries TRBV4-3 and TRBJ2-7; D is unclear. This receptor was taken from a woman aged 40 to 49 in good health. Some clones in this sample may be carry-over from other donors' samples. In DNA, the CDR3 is TGCGCCAGCAGCCAAGTAAAGGGTTCCTACGAGCAGTACTTC. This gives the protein CASSQVKGSYEQYF.